This T cell receptor beta chain was documented in a study of control samples from healthy donors and cancer patients. The V and J ends lost 0 bases and 2 bases, in that order; junction bases with no gene match: 8. This CDR3 region has 17 residues. CDR1 is SGHKS and CDR2 is YYEKEE in the germline V gene (reference sequence). Sequenced by immunoSEQ multiplex PCR; TCRdb stores in-frame clones only, minus some. This sample has approximately 68,000 clones, with 75% to 85% found just once. J is TRBJ2-1 and V is TRBV5-5; TRBD2 aligns across 7 bases. The sequence derives from a man aged 55 to 70 in good health. The sample taken for sequencing was blood. The CDR3 spells CASSLALASGPYNEQFF. In nucleotides, the CDR3 is TGTGCCAGCAGCTTGGCCTTGGCTAGCGGACCCTACAATGAGCAGTTCTTC.